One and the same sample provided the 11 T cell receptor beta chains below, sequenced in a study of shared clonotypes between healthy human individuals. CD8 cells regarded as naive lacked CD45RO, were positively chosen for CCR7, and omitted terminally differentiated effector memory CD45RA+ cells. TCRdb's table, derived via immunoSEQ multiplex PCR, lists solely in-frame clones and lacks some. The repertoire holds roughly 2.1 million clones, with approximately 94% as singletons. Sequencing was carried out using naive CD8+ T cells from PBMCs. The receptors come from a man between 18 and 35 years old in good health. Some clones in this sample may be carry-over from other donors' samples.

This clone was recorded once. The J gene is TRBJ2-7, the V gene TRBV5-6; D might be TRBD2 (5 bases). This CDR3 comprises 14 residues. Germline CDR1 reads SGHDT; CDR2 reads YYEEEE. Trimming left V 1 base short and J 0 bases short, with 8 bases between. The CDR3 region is CASSLYGSSYEQYF. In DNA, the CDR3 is TGTGCCAGCAGCTTGTATGGGAGCTCCTACGAGCAGTACTTC.

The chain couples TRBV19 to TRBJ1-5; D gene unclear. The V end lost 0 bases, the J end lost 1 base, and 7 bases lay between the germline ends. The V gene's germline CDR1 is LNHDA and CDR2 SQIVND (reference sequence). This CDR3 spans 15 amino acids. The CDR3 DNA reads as TGTGCCAGTAGTATAGATCGGCGGAGCAATCAGCCCCAGCATTTT. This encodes CASSIDRRSNQPQHF.

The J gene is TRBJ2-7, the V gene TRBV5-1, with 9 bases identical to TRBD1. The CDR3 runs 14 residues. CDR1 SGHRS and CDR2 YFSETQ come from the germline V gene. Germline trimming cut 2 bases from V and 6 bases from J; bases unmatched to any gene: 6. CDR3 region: CASSFGTGFVEQYF. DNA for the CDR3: TGCGCCAGCAGCTTCGGGACAGGGTTCGTCGAGCAGTACTTC.

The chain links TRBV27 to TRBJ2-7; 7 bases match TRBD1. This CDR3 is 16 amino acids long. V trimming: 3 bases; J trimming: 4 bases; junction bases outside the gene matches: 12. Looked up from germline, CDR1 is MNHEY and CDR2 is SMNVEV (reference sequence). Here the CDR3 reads CASSFSTGENQYEQYF. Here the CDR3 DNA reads TGTGCCAGCAGTTTTTCAACAGGGGAGAATCAGTACGAGCAGTACTTC.

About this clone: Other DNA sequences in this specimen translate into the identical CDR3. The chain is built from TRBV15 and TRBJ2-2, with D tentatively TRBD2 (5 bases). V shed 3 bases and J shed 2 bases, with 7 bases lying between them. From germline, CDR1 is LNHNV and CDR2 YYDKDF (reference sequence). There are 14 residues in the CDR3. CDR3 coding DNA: TGTGCCACCAGCAGTGAGGGCAACACCGGGGAGCTGTTTTTT. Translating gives CATSSEGNTGELFF.

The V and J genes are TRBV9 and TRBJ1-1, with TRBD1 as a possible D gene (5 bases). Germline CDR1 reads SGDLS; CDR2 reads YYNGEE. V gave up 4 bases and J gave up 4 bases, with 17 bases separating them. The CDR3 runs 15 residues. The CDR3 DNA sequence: TGTGCCAGCAGCCAGACGGGGGGACGGGGCACTGAAGCTTTCTTT. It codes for CASSQTGGRGTEAFF.

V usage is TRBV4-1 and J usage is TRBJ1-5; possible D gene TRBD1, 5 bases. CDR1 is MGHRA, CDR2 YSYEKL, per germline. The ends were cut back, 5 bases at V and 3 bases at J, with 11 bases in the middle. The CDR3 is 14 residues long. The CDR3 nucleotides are TGCGCCAGCAGCTGGGGACGGCTCAATCAGCCCCAGCATTTT. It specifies CASSWGRLNQPQHF.

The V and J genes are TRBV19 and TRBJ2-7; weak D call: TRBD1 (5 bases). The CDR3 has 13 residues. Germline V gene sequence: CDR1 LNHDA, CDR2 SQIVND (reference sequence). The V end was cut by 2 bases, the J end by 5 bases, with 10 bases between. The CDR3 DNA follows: TGTGCCAGTAGTATACGGTCCAGGGACGAGCAGTACTTC. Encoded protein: CASSIRSRDEQYF.

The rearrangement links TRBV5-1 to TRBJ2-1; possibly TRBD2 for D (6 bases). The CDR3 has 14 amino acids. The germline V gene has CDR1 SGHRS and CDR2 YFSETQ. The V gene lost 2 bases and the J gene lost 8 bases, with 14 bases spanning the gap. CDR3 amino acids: CASSFRSSGYEQFF. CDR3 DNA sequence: TGCGCCAGCAGCTTCCGATCCAGCGGGTATGAGCAGTTCTTC.

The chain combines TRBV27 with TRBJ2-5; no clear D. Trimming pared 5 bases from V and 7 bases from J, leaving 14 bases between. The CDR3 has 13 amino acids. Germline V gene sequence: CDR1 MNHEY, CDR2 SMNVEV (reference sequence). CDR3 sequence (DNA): TGTGCCAGCAGTGCTAGAGGTCCGGGGACCCAGTACTTC. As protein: CASSARGPGTQYF.

CDR3 DNA: TGTGCCAGCAGCTTGGCACCACAGGGGATGAACACTGAAGCTTTCTTT. Translating it yields CASSLAPQGMNTEAFF. The chain links TRBV5-4 to TRBJ1-1; 7 nucleotides line up with TRBD1. V lost 0 bases and J lost 0; bases outside the gene matches: 5. The germline gives CDR1 SGHNT, CDR2 YYREEE (reference sequence). This CDR3 has 16 amino acids.